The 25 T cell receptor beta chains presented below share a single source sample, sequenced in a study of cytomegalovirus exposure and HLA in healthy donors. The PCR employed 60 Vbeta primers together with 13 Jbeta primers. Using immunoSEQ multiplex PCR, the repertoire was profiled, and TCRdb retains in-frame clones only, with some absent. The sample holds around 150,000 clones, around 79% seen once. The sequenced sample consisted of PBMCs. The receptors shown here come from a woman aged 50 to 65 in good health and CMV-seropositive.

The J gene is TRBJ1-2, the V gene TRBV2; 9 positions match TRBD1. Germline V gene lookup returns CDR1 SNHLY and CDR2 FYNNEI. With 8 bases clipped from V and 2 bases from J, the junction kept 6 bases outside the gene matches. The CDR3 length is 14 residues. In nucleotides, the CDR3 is TGTGCCAGCGCCGGGACAGGGTACAACTATGGCTACACCTTC. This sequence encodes CASAGTGYNYGYTF.

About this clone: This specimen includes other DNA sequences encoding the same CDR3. CDR3 region: CASSPGTAGNTIYF. The CDR3 region has the DNA TGTGCCAGCTCACCAGGGACAGCCGGAAACACCATATATTTT. The rearrangement joins TRBV18 to TRBJ1-3, with TRBD1 matching 7 bases. Losses at the gene ends were 2 bases for V and 4 bases for J; bases not matched to a gene: 2. This CDR3 is 14 amino acids long. Germline V gene lookup returns CDR1 KGHSH and CDR2 LQKENI.

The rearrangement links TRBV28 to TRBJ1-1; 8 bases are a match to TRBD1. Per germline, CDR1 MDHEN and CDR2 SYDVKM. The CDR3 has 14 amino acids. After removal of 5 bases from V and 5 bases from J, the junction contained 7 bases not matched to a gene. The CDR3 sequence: CASSGQGARTEAFF. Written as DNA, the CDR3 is TGTGCCAGCAGTGGGCAGGGGGCGAGGACTGAAGCTTTCTTT.

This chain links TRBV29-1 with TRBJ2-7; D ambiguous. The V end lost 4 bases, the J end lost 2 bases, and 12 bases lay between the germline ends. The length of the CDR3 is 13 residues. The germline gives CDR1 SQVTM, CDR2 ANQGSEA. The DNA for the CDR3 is TGCAGCGTTGTTCCGGCAGACACCTACGAGCAGTACTTC. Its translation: CSVVPADTYEQYF.

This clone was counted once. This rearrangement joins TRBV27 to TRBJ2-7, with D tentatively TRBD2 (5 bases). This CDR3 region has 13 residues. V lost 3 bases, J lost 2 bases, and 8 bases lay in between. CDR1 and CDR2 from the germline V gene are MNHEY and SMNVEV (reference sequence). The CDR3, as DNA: TGTGCCAGCAGTTTGGGAGAAACCTACGAGCAGTACTTC. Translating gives CASSLGETYEQYF.

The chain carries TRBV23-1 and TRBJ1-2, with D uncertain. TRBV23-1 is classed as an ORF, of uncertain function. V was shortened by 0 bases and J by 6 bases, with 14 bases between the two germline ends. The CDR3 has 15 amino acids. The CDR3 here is CASSQSLGGRHGYTF. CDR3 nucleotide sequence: TGCGCCAGCAGTCAATCGTTGGGAGGGAGACATGGCTACACCTTC.

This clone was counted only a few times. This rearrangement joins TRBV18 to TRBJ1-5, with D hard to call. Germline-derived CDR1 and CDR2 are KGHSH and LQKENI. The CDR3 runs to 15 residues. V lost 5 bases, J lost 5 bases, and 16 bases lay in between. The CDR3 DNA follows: TGTGCCAGCTCATCGGCAGGAAAGAATGATCAGCCCCAGCATTTT. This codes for CASSSAGKNDQPQHF.

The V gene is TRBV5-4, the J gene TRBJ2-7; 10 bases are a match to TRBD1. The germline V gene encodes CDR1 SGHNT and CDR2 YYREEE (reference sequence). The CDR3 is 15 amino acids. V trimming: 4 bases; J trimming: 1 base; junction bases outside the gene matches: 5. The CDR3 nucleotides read TGTGCCAGCAGCGTAGGGACAGGGGAATCCTACGAGCAGTACTTC. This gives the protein CASSVGTGESYEQYF.

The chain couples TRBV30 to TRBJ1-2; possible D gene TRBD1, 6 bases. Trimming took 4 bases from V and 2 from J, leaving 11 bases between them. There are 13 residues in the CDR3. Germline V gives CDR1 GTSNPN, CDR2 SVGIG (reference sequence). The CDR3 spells CAWTLDRNYGYTF. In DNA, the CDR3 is TGTGCCTGGACCCTGGACAGAAACTATGGCTACACCTTC.

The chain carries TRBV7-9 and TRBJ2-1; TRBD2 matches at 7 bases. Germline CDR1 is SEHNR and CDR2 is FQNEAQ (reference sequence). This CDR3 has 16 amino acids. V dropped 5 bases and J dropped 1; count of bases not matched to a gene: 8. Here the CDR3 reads CASSLGREGSYNEQFF. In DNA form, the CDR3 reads TGTGCCAGCAGCCTTGGTAGGGAGGGGTCCTACAATGAGCAGTTCTTC. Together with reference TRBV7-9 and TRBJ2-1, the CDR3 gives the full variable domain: DTGVSQNPRHKITKRGQNVTFRCDPISEHNRLYWYRQTLGQGPEFLTYFQNEAQLEKSRLLSDRFSAERPKGSFSTLEIQRTEQGDSAMYLCASSLGREGSYNEQFFGPGTRLTVL.

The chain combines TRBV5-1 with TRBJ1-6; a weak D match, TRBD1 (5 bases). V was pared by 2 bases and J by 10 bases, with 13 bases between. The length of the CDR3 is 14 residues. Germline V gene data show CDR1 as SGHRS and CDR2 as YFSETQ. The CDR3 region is CASSFGGGRSPLHF. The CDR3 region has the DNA TGCGCCAGCAGCTTTGGCGGGGGAAGGTCACCCCTCCACTTT.

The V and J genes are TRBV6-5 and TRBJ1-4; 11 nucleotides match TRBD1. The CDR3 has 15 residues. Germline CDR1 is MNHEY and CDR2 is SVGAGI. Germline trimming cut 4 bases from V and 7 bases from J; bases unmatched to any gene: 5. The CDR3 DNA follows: TGTGCCAGCAGTTCTACCGGGACAGGGGGTGAAAAACTGTTTTTT. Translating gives CASSSTGTGGEKLFF.

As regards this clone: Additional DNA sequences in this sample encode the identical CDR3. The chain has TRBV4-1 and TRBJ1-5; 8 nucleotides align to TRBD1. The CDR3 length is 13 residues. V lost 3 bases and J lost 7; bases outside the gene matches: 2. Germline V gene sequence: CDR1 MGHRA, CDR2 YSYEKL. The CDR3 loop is CASSQDRDQPQHF. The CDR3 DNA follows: TGCGCCAGCAGCCAGGACAGGGACCAGCCCCAGCATTTT.

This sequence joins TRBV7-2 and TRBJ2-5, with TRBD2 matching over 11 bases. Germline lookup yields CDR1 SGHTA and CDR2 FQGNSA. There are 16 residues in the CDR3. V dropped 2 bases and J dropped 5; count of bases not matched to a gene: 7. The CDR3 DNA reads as TGTGCCAGCAGCTTACTCCGACTAGCGGGGCGGGAGACCCAGTACTTC. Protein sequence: CASSLLRLAGRETQYF. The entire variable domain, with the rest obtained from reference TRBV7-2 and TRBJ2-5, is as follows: GAGVSQSPSNKVTEKGKDVELRCDPISGHTALYWYRQSLGQGLEFLIYFQGNSAPDKSGLPSDRFSAERTGGSVSTLTIQRTQQEDSAVYLCASSLLRLAGRETQYFGPGTRLLVL.

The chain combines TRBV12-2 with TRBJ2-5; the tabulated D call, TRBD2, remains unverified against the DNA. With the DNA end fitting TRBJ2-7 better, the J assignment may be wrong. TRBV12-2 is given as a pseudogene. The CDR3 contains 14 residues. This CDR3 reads CASPVTGSNYEQYF. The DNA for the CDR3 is TGTGCAAGTCCCGTGACCGGGAGCAACTACGAGCAGTACTTC.

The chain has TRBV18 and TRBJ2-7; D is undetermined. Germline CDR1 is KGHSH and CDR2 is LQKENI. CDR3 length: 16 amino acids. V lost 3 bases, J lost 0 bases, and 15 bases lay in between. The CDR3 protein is CASSPGLPGNSYEQYF. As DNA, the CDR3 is TGTGCCAGCTCACCGGGTTTGCCAGGAAACTCCTACGAGCAGTACTTC.

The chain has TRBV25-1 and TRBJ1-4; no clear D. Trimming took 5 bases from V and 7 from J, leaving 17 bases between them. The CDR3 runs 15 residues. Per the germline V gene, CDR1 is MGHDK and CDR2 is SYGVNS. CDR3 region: CASSRQAWLTEKLFF. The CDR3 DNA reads TGTGCCAGCAGTCGGCAGGCCTGGTTGACTGAAAAACTGTTTTTT.

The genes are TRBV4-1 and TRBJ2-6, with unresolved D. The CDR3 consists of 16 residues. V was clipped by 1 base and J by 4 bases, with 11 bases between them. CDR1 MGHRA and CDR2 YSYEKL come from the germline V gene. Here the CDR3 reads CASSQGWALGANVLTF. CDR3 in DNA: TGCGCCAGCAGCCAAGGGTGGGCTCTCGGGGCCAACGTCCTGACTTTC.

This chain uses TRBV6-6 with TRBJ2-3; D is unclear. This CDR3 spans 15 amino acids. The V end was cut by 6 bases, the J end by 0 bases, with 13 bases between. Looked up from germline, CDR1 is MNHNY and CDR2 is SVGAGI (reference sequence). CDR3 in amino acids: CASSHSFESTDTQYF. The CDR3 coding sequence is TGTGCCAGCAGCCACTCATTCGAGAGCACAGATACGCAGTATTTT.

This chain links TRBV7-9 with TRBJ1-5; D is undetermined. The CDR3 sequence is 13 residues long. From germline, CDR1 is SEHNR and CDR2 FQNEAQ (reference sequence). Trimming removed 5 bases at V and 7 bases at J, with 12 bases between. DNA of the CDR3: TGTGCCAGCAGCACCGACCGGGTGCAGCCCCAGCATTTT. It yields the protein CASSTDRVQPQHF.

In DNA, the CDR3 is TGTGCCAGCAGCCAACCCGGACAGGGGAGGGACAATGAGCAGTTCTTC. Amino acid sequence: CASSQPGQGRDNEQFF. J is TRBJ2-1 and V is TRBV4-2; 9 nucleotides match TRBD1. The germline V gene has CDR1 LGHNA and CDR2 YNFKEQ. The CDR3 sequence is 16 residues long. The junction had 7 bases not matched to a gene; V was cut back by 2 bases and J by 5 bases.

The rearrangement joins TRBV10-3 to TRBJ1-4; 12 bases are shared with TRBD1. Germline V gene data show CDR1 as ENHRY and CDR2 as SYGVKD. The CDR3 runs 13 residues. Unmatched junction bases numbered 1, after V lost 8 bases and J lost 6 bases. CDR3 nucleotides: TGTGCCATCGGGACAGGGGGCGATGAAAAACTGTTTTTT. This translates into CAIGTGGDEKLFF.

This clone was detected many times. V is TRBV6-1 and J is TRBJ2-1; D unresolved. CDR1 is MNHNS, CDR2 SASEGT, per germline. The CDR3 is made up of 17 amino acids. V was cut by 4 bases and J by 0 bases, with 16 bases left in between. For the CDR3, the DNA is TGTGCCAGCAGTGGGTATACTCTTACGAGCTCCTACAATGAGCAGTTCTTC. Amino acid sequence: CASSGYTLTSSYNEQFF.

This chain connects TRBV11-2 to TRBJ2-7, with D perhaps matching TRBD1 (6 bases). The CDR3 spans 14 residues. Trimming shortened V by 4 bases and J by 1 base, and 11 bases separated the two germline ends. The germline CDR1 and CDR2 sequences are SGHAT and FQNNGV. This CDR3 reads CASSYRDTSYEQYF. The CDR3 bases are TGTGCCAGCAGCTACCGGGACACGTCCTACGAGCAGTACTTC.

For the CDR3, the DNA is TGTGCCAGTAGTCCGTGGGGCAGGGGGTACGACTACACCTTC. This encodes CASSPWGRGYDYTF. This chain connects TRBV19 to TRBJ1-2, with TRBD1 identical over 7 bases. The CDR3 consists of 14 residues. J gave up 10 bases and V 5 bases, and 13 bases lay outside the gene matches. Per germline, CDR1 LNHDA and CDR2 SQIVND (reference sequence).